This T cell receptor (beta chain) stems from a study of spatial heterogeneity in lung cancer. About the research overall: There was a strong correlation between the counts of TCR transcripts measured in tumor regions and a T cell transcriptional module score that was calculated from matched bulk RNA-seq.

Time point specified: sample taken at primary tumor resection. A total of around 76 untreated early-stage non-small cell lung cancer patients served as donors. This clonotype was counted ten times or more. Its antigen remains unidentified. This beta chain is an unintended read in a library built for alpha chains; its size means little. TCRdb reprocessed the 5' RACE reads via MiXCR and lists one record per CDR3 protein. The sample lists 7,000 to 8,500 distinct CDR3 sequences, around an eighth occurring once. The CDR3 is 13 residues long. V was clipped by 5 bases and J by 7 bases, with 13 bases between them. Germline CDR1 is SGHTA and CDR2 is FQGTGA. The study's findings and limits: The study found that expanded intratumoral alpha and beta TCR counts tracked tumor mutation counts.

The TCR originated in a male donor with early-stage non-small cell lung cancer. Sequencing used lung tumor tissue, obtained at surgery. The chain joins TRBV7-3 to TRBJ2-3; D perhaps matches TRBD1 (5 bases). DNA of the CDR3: TGTGCCAGCAGCCCGAGGTGGGGCCATACGCAGTATTTT. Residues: CASSPRWGHTQYF.